A single sample gave rise to the 13 T cell receptor beta chains below, sequenced in a study of T cell responses to AZD1222 COVID-19 vaccine. Libraries were prepared by immunoSEQ multiplex PCR; TCRdb keeps only in-frame clonotypes and omits some of them. Of about 120,000 clones in the sample, less than 95% were seen once. The material was peripheral blood, obtained on day 0 of AZD1222 vaccination. Every receptor here comes from an adult in good health.

CDR3 coding DNA: TGTGCCAGCAGCTTAGTAACAGGGCTTAGCAATCAGCCCCAGCATTTT. Translated: CASSLVTGLSNQPQHF. The V and J genes are TRBV7-8 and TRBJ1-5, with a tentative D call TRBD1 (6 bases). V dropped 1 base and J dropped 0 bases, with 10 bases sitting between them. The V gene's germline CDR1 is SGHVS and CDR2 FQNEAQ. This CDR3 has 16 residues. The whole variable domain, remainder taken from reference TRBV7-8 and TRBJ1-5, is GAGVSQSPRYKVAKRGQDVALRCDPISGHVSLFWYQQALGQGPEFLTYFQNEAQLDKSGLPSDRFFAERPEGSVSTLKIQRTQQEDSAVYLCASSLVTGLSNQPQHFGDGTRLSIL.

A word on this clone: Other nucleotide sequences in the sample specify the same CDR3. The CDR3 nucleotides are TGTGCCAGCAGTTTGGCAAACTATGGCTACACCTTC. Protein product: CASSLANYGYTF. The rearrangement links TRBV28 to TRBJ1-2; no definite D call. The V and J ends lost 3 bases and 2 bases respectively, with 4 bases between them. Germline V lookup: CDR1 MDHEN, CDR2 SYDVKM. This CDR3 is built from 12 residues.

The chain is built from TRBV28 and TRBJ1-5; no firm D call. The CDR3 length is 17 residues. Trimming took 4 bases from V and 3 from J, leaving 19 bases between them. Germline CDR1 and CDR2: MDHEN and SYDVKM. The CDR3, as DNA: TGTGCCAGCAGTTCCCCGGACCCTTCTGCCCCCAATCAGCCCCAGCATTTT. This gives the protein CASSSPDPSAPNQPQHF.

This sequence joins TRBV10-3 and TRBJ2-7, with TRBD2 matching over 11 bases. This CDR3 has 17 amino acids. The germline V gene has CDR1 ENHRY and CDR2 SYGVKD. V lost 0 bases, J lost 2 bases, and 6 bases stayed unmatched. The CDR3 region has the DNA TGTGCCATCAGTGAGTCGATAGCGGGAGGGTTAACCTACGAGCAGTACTTC. Protein: CAISESIAGGLTYEQYF.

The CDR3 spells CSASPRLAGYGYTF. The CDR3 DNA is TGCAGTGCTAGTCCTAGATTGGCCGGGTATGGCTACACCTTC. The chain joins TRBV20-1 to TRBJ1-2; no clear D. This CDR3 contains 14 residues. Per germline, CDR1 DFQATT and CDR2 SNEGSKA (reference sequence). The V and J ends lost 3 bases and 5 bases respectively, with 16 bases between them.

The chain links TRBV5-1 to TRBJ1-1; D is unclear. In germline, CDR1 is SGHRS, CDR2 YFSETQ. V lost 3 bases and J 3 bases, leaving 9 bases between the germline ends. The CDR3 totals 13 residues. CDR3 amino acids: CASSSALDTEAFF. Here the CDR3 DNA reads TGCGCCAGCAGCTCCGCTTTGGACACTGAAGCTTTCTTT.

V gene TRBV6-1 combines with J gene TRBJ2-7; the D is unclear. From germline, CDR1 is MNHNS and CDR2 SASEGT. The length of the CDR3 is 12 residues. With 3 bases removed from V and 6 bases from J, the gap between germline ends came to 9 bases. The CDR3 sequence is CASSEQWGEQYF. Written as DNA, the CDR3 is TGTGCCAGCAGTGAGCAGTGGGGCGAGCAGTACTTC.

V is TRBV19 and J is TRBJ1-2; possibly TRBD1 for D (6 bases). This CDR3 has 14 amino acids. Per the germline V gene, CDR1 is LNHDA and CDR2 is SQIVND (reference sequence). Trimming took off 6 bases at V and 2 bases at J, with 13 bases between the two ends. CDR3 nucleotide sequence: TGTGCCAGTAGGTTACAGGGAGCCAACTATGGCTACACCTTC. Amino acid sequence: CASRLQGANYGYTF.

The chain carries TRBV7-2 and TRBJ2-3; 9 bases fit TRBD1. V lost 3 bases to trimming and J lost 1 base; unmatched junction nucleotides: 5. Germline V CDR1 and CDR2: SGHTA, FQGNSA. The CDR3 sequence is 16 residues long. The CDR3 spells CASSLGTGSGTDTQYF. In DNA form, the CDR3 reads TGTGCCAGCAGCTTGGGGACAGGGAGTGGCACAGATACGCAGTATTTT.

The chain is built from TRBV2 and TRBJ1-2; D remains unclear. The CDR3 sequence is 13 residues long. The germline V gene encodes CDR1 SNHLY and CDR2 FYNNEI. V lost 5 bases and J 3 bases, leaving 10 bases between the germline ends. CDR3 in DNA: TGTGCCAGCAGTTATGACATCGACTATGGCTACACCTTC. Residues: CASSYDIDYGYTF.

The CDR3 protein is CASNTGLYSNQPQHF. The CDR3, as DNA: TGTGCCAGCAATACAGGGCTCTATAGCAATCAGCCCCAGCATTTT. The J gene is TRBJ1-5, the V gene TRBV7-2; the D gene is possibly TRBD1 (6 bases). The CDR3 is 15 residues long. V dropped 7 bases and J dropped 0 bases, with 13 bases sitting between them. CDR1 and CDR2 (germline): SGHTA, FQGNSA.

The V call is TRBV7-9, the J call TRBJ1-1, with unresolved D. With 0 bases removed from V and 6 bases from J, the gap between germline ends came to 8 bases. The V gene's germline CDR1 is SEHNR and CDR2 FQNEAQ (reference sequence). The CDR3 covers 13 residues. The CDR3 reads CASSLASLAEAFF. DNA of the CDR3: TGTGCCAGCAGCTTAGCAAGTTTGGCTGAAGCTTTCTTT.

The genes are TRBV30 and TRBJ1-6; D perhaps matches TRBD1 (5 bases). Trimming removed 4 bases from V and 7 bases from J, with 23 bases in between. The CDR3 sequence is 17 residues long. The germline V gene encodes CDR1 GTSNPN and CDR2 SVGIG (reference sequence). CDR3 region: CAWMGLEKGIGNSPLHF. CDR3 DNA: TGTGCCTGGATGGGTCTCGAGAAGGGGATAGGCAATTCACCCCTCCACTTT.